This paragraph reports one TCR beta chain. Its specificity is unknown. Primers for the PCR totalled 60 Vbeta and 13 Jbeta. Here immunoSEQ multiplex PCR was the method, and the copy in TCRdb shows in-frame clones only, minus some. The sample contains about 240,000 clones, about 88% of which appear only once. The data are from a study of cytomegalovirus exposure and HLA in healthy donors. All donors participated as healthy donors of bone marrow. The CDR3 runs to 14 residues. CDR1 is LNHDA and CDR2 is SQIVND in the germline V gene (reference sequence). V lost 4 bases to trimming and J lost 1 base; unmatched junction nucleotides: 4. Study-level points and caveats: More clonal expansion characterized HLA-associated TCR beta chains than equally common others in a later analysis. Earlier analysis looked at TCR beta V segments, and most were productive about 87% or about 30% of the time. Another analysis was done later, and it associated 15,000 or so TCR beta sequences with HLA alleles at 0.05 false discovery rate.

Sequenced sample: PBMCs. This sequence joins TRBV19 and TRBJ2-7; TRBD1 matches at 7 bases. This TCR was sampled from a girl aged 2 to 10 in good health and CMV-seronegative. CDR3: CASSRPGQSYEQYF. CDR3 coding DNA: TGTGCCAGTAGTAGACCGGGACAGTCCTACGAGCAGTACTTC.